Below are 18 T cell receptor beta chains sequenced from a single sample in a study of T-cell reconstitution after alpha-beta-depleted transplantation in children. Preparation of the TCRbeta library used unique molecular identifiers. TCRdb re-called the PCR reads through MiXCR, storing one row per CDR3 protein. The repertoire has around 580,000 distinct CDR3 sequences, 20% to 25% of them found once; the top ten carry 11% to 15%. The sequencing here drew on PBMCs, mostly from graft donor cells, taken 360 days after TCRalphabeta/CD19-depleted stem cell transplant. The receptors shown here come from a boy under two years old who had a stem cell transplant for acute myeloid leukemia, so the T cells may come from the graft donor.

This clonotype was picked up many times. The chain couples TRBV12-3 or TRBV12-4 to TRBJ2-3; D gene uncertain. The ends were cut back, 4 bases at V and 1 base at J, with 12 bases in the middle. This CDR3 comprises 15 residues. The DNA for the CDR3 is TGTGCCAGCAGTTCGGACGGCGTGGGCACAGATACGCAGTATTTT. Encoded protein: CASSSDGVGTDTQYF.

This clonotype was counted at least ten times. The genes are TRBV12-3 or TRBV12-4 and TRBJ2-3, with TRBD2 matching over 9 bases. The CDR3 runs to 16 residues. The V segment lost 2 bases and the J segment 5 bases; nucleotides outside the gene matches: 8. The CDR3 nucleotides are TGTGCCAGCAGTTTATTAGGCGGGGGGGCAGTAGATACGCAGTATTTT. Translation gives CASSLLGGGAVDTQYF.

The CDR3 is CASSYGSPPLHF. In DNA form, the CDR3 reads TGTGCCAGCAGTTACGGTTCGCCACCCCTCCACTTT. The chain couples TRBV6-5 to TRBJ1-6; D gene uncertain. V was clipped by 2 bases and J by 11 bases, with 7 bases between them. The germline V gene encodes CDR1 MNHEY and CDR2 SVGAGI. The CDR3 is 12 amino acids.

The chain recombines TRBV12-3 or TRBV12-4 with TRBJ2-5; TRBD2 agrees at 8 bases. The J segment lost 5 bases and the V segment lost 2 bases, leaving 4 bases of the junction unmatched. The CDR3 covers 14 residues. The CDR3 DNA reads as TGTGCCAGCAGTTTACATAGCGGGGAGGAGACCCAGTACTTC. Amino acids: CASSLHSGEETQYF.

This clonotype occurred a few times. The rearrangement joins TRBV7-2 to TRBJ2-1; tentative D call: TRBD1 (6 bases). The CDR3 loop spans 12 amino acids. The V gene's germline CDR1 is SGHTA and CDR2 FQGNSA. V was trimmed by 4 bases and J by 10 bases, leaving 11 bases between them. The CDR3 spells CASSSQGTEQFF. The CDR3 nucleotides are TGTGCCAGCAGCTCACAGGGCACGGAGCAGTTCTTC. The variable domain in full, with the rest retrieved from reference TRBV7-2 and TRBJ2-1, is GAGVSQSPSNKVTEKGKDVELRCDPISGHTALYWYRQSLGQGLEFLIYFQGNSAPDKSGLPSDRFSAERTGGSVSTLTIQRTQQEDSAVYLCASSSQGTEQFFGPGTRLTVL.

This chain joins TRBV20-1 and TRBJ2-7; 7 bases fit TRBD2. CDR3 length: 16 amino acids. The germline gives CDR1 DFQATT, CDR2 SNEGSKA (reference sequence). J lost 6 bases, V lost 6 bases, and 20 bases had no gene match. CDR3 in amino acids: CSAARAGLAQRLEQYF. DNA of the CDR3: TGCAGTGCCGCCAGAGCGGGGCTAGCCCAGCGCCTCGAGCAGTACTTC.

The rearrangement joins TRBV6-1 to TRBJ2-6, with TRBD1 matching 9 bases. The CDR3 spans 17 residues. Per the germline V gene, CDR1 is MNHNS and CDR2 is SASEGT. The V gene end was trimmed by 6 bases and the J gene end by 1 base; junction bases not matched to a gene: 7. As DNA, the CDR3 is TGTGCCAGCAGCGTCGGGACAGGGTTATCTGGGGCCAACGTCCTGACTTTC. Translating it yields CASSVGTGLSGANVLTF.

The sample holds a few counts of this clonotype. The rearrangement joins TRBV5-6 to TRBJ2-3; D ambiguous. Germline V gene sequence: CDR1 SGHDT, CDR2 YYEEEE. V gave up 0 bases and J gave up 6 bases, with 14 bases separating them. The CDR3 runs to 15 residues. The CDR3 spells CASSLDQRRRDTQYF. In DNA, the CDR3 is TGTGCCAGCAGCTTGGACCAGCGCCGTCGGGATACGCAGTATTTT.

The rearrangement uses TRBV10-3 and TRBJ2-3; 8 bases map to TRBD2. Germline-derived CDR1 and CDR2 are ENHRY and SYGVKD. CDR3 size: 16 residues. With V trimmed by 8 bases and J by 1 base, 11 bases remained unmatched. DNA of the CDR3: TGTGCCATCGATGGGTCCGGGACTAGTGGCACAGATACGCAGTATTTT. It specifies CAIDGSGTSGTDTQYF.

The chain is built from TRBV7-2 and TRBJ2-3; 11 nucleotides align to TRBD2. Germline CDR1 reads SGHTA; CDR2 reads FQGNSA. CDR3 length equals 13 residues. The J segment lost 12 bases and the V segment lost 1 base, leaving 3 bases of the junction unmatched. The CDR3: CASSLGTSGGQYF. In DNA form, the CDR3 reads TGTGCCAGCAGCTTAGGAACTAGCGGGGGACAGTATTTT.

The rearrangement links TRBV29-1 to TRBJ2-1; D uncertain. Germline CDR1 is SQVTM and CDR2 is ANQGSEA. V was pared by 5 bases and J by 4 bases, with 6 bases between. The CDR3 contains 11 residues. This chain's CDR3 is CSVQRYNEQFF. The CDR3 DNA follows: TGCAGCGTTCAGAGGTACAATGAGCAGTTCTTC.

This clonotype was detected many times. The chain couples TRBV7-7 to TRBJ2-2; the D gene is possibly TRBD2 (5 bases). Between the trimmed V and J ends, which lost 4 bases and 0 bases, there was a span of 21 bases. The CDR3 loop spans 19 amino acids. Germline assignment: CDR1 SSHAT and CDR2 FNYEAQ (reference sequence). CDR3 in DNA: TGTGCCAGCAGCTCCTACCCCCACCCCGACGGGGCGAACACCGGGGAGCTGTTTTTT. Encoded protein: CASSSYPHPDGANTGELFF. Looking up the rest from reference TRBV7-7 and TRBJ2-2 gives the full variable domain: GAGVSQSPRYKVTKRGQDVTLRCDPISSHATLYWYQQALGQGPEFLTYFNYEAQPDKSGLPSDRFSAERPEGSISTLTIQRTEQRDSAMYRCASSSYPHPDGANTGELFFGEGSRLTVL.

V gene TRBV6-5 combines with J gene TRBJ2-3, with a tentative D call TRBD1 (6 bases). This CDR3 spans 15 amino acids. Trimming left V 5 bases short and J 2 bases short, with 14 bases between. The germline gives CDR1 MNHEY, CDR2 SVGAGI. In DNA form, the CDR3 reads TGTGCCAGCAGTCAGGGGACGGTACTCACAGATACGCAGTATTTT. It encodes CASSQGTVLTDTQYF.

CDR3 residues: CASSLDRGRGLYF. The CDR3 bases are TGTGCCAGCAGTTTAGACAGGGGGCGCGGCTTGTATTTT. V and J are TRBV12-3 or TRBV12-4 and TRBJ2-3, with 9 bases that match TRBD1. This CDR3 is built from 13 residues. J gave up 14 bases and V 1 base, and 7 bases lay outside the gene matches.

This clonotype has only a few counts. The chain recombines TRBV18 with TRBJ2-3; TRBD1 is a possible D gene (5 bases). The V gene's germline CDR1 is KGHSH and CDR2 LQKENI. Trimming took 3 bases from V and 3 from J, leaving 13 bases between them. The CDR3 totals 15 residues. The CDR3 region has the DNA TGTGCCAGCTCACCGGGGCAGGGTGAGACAGATACGCAGTATTTT. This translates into CASSPGQGETDTQYF.

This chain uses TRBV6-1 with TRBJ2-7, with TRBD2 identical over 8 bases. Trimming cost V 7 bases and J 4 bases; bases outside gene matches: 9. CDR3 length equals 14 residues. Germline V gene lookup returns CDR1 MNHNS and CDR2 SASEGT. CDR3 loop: CASTPGGSDYEQYV. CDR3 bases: TGTGCCAGCACCCCGGGAGGGTCCGATTACGAGCAGTACGTC.

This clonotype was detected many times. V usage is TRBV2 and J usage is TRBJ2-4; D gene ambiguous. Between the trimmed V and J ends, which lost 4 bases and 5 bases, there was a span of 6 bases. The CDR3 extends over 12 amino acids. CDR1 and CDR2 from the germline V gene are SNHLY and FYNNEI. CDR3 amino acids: CASSVIENIQYF. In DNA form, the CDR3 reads TGTGCCAGCAGTGTTATAGAAAACATTCAGTACTTC.

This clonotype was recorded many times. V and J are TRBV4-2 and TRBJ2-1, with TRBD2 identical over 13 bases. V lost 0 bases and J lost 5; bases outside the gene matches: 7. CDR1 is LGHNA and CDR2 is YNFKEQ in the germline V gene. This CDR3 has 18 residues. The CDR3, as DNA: TGTGCCAGCAGCCAAGATCGGACTAGCGGGGGTTTAAACAATGAGCAGTTCTTC. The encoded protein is CASSQDRTSGGLNNEQFF.